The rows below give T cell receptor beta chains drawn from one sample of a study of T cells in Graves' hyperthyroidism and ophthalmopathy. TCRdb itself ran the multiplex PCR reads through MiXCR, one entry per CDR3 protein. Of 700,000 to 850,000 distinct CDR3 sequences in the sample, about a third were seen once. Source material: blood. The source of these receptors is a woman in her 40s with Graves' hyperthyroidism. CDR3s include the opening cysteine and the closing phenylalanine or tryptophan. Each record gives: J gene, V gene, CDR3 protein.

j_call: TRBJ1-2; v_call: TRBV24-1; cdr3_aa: CATSDGNTGSNYGYTF
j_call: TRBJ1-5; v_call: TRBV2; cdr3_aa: CASSERGNQPQHF
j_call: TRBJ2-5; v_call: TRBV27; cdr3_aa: CASSLRSQREGGETQYF
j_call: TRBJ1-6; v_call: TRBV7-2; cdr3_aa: CASSLVPPLHF
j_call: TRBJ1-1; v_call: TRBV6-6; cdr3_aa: CASSEEATWSTEAFF
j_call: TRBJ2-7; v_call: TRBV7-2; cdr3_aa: CASSGRTGADEQYF
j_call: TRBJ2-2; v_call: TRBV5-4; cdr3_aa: CASGRTANTGELFF
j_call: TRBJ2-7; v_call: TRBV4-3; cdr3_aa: CASSTRRGQPYEQYF
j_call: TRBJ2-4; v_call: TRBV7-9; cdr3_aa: CASSYGTGEAKNIQYF
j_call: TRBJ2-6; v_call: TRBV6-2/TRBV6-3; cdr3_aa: CASQFRANVLTF
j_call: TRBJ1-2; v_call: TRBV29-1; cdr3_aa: CSVGGDSITDGYTF
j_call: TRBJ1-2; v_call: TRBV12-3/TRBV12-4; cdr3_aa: CASSFSTGYGYTF
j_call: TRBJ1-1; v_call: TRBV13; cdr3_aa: CASSFVQQEAFF
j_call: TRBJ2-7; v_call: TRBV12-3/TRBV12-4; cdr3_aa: CASKPLAVLEQYF
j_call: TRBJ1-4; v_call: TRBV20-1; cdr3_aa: CSASMMTVNEKLFF
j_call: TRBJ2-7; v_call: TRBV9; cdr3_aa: CASSHGPTPSYEQYF
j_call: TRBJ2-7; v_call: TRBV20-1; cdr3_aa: CSASLPLAPYEQYF
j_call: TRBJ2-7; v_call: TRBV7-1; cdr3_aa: CASRGQGPEQYF
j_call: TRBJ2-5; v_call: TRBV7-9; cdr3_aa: CASSSSDRAFF
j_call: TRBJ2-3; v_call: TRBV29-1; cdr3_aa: CSCGGAGRDTQYF
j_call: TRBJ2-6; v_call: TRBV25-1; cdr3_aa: CASPRDREITGANVLTF
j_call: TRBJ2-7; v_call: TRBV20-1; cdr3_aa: CSAHNIERKAYEQYF
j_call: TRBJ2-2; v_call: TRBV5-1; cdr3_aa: CASSQAGAGTGELFF
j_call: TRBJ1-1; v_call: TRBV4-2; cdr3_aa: CASSQDNHWNTEAFF
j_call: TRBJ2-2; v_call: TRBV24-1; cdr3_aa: CATSGTYTGELFF
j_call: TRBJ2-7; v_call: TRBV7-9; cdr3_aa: CASSLLGQGHSSYEQYF
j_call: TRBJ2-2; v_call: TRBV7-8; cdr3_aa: CASSPEANTGELFF
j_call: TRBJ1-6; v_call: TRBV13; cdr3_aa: CASSLGRGSDSPLHF
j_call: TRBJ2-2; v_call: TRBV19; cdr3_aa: CASRPPGELFF
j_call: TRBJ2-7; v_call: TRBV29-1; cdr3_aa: CSVRAAWSYEQYF
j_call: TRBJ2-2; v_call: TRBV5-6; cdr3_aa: CASSSTGTGDTGELFF
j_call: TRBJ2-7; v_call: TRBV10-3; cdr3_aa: CAIRGPGVEQYF
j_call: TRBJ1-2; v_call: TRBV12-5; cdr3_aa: CASGLATTLYGYTF
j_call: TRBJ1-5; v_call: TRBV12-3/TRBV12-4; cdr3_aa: CASSLSEPQHF
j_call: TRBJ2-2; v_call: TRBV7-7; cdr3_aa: CARRRGDTGELFF
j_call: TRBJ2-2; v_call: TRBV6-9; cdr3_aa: CARRSTGELFF
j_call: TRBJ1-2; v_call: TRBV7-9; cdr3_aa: CVSSSITPRGGPYGYTF
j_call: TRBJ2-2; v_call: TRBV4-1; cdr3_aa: CASSQGHSNTGELFF
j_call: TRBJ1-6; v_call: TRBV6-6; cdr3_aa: CASSTQDRNSPLHF
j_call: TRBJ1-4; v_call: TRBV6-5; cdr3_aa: CASSDKVRKLFF
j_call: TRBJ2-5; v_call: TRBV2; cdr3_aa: CASSELVFNGGAQETQYF
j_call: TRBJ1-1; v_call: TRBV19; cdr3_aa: CASSILRGQGGTEASF
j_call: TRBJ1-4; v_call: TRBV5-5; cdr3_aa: CASSQGSNEKLFF
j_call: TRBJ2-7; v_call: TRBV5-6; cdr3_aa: CASSDEGTYEQYF
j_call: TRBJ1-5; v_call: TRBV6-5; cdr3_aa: CAISYSRGTGTPPQHF
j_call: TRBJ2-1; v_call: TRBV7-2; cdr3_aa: CASSEAGEQFF
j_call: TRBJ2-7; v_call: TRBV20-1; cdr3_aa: CSARGLTDYYEQYF
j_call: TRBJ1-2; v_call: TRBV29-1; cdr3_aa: CSVGPSNYGYTF
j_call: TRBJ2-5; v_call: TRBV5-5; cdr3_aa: CASSIEWTDQETQYF
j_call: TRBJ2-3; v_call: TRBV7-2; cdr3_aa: CASSLGAGVGHAQYF
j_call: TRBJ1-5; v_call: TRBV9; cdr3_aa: CASSVSEGVGPQHF
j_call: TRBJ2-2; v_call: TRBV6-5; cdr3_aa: CASSYSRANTGELFF
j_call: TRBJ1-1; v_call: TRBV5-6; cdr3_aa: CASSLRGGSEAFF
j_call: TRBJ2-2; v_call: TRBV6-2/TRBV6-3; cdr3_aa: CASRGSGYGELFF
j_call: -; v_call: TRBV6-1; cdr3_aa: CASAGTGDNEQFF
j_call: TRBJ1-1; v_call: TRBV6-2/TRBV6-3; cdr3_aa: CATRNWTALRGAFF
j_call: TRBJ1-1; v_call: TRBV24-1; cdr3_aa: CATSEDSLLTEAFF